This T cell receptor (beta chain) was identified during a study of blood T cell repertoires in COVID-19. The wider study: Both acute and convalescent COVID-19 samples were obtained from the United States, Italy and Spain. The cDNA or gDNA used as material had been derived from T cells, B-cell-depleted T cells, or PBMCs.

Original processing notes: Estimated nucleated cell counts came from reference gene primer amplification. Using immunoSEQ multiplex PCR, the repertoire was profiled, and TCRdb retains in-frame clones only, with some absent. That table furnishes V, J and clone size, whereas the DNA furnished D and trimming. The sample gives hundreds of thousands of clones, about 93% of which show up once; 0.82% is in the top ten. The CDR3 has 13 amino acids. CDR1 and CDR2 from the germline V gene are SNHLY and FYNNEI. V lost 6 bases and J 4 bases, leaving 12 bases between the germline ends. Those enrolled in Seattle joined during active infection and were followed longitudinally afterward.

Source material: peripheral blood. The rearrangement joins TRBV2 to TRBJ1-1; weak D call: TRBD1 (6 bases). This clonotype was obtained from a man aged 55 to 69 with COVID-19, enrolled during active disease. The CDR3 coding sequence is TGTGCCAGCAGGAGGGGGGAGGGCACTGAAGCTTTCTTT. Protein: CASRRGEGTEAFF.